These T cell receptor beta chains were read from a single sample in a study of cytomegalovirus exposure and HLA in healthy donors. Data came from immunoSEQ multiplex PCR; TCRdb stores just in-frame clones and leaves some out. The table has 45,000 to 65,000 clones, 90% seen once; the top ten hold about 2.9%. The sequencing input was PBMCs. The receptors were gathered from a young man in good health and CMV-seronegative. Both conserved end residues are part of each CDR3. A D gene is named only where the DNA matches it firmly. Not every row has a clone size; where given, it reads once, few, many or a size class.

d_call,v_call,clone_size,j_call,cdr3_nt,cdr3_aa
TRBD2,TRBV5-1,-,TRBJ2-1,TGCGCCAGCAGCTTGGGATACGGCGGGGGGGGGCGGAGTGAGCAGTTCTTC,CASSLGYGGGGRSEQFF
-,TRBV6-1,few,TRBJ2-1,TGTGCCAGCAGTCAGAACCCATCCCCGAACAATGAGCAGTTCTTC,CASSQNPSPNNEQFF
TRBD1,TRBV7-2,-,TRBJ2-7,TGTGCCAGCAGCCCCAGGGGGTTGCCGGTAGAGCAGTACTTC,CASSPRGLPVEQYF
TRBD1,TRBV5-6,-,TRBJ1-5,TGTGCCAGCAGCCACTTCACAGGGGAACCTGATCAGCCCCAGCATTTT,CASSHFTGEPDQPQHF
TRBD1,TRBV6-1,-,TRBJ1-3,TGTGCCAGCGGGATTGACAGGGGTAGTGGAAACACCATATATTTT,CASGIDRGSGNTIYF
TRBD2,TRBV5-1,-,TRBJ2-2,TGCGCCAGCAGCGCCGGGACTACTAACACCGGGGAGCTGTTTTTT,CASSAGTTNTGELFF
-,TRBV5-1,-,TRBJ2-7,TGCGCCAGCAGCCCGGGACTCTCAGGCCACGAGCAGTACTTC,CASSPGLSGHEQYF
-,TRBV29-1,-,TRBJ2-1,TGCAGCGTTGCTGCTCTCGGGAATGTAGGTGAGCAGTTCTTC,CSVAALGNVGEQFF
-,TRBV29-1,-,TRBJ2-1,TGCAGCACGAGGACAGGGAGGGCTTCTGAGCAGTTCTTC,CSTRTGRASEQFF
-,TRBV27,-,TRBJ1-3,TGTGCCAGCAGTTCCCGGACAGTAGGAAACACCATATATTTT,CASSSRTVGNTIYF
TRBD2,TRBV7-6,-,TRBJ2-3,TGTGCCAGCAGCTTAGAGACTAGCGGGACTAGCACAGATACGCAGTATTTT,CASSLETSGTSTDTQYF
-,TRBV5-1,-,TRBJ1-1,TGCGCCAGCAGCTTCGGCAGGGGCACTGAAGCTTTCTTT,CASSFGRGTEAFF
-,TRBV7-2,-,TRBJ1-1,TGTGCCAGCAGCTTAGAGGGGGACACTGAAGCTTTCTTT,CASSLEGDTEAFF
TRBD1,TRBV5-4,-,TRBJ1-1,TGTGCCAGCAGCCCCGGGACAGGAGGTACTGAAGCTTTCTTT,CASSPGTGGTEAFF
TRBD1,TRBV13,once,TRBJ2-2,TGTGCCAGCAGCTCACTGACAGGGGGGCCCGGGGAGCTGTTTTTT,CASSSLTGGPGELFF
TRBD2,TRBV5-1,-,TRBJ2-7,TGCGCCAGCAGCCCGGGACTAGCGGGAGTCTACGAGCAGTACTTC,CASSPGLAGVYEQYF
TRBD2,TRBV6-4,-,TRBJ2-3,TGTGTCAGCAGTGACTCTGCGGGAGGGGTCACAGATACGCAGTATTTT,CVSSDSAGGVTDTQYF
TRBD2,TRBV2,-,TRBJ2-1,TGTGCCAGCAGTGCGACTAGCGGGAGTTCCGTTGAGCAGTTCTTC,CASSATSGSSVEQFF
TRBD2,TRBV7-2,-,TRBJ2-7,TGTGCCAGCAGCTTAGCGGGGGGACTAGCGGGAGGAACCTACGAGCAGTACTTC,CASSLAGGLAGGTYEQYF
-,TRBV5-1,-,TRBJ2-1,TGCGCCAGCAGCTTGGAAAGGGGGAACAATGAGCAGTTCTTC,CASSLERGNNEQFF
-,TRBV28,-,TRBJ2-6,TGTGCCAGCAGCGATGAACTGCCCGCCTCTGGGGCCAACGTCCTGACTTTC,CASSDELPASGANVLTF
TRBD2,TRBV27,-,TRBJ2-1,TGTGCCAGCAGTGGGACTAGCGGGAGCGACAATGAGCAGTTCTTC,CASSGTSGSDNEQFF
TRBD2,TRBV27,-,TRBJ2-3,TGTGCCAGCAGTAACCTGGGACTAGCCGGTGTGGATACGCAGTATTTT,CASSNLGLAGVDTQYF
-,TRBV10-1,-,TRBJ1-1,TGCGCCAGCAATACCCGGGGAGCTTTCTTT,CASNTRGAFF
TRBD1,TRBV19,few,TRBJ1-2,TGTGCCAGTAGTATCTCCCGGGACAGGGGAGACTATGGCTACACCTTC,CASSISRDRGDYGYTF
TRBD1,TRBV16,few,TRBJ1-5,TGTGCCAGCAGCCAACGACAGGGTGGTAATCAGCCCCAGCATTTT,CASSQRQGGNQPQHF
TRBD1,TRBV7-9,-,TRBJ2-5,TGTGCCAGCAGCTTAACAGGGGAAGAGACCCAGTACTTC,CASSLTGEETQYF
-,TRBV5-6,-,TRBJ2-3,TGTGCCAGCAGCTGGCGGGAAGGCACAGATACGCAGTATTTT,CASSWREGTDTQYF
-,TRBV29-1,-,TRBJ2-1,TGCAGCTCTGTCGAGCCTAGCTCCTACAATGAGCAGTTCTTC,CSSVEPSSYNEQFF
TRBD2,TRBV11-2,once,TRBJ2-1,TGTGCCAGCAGCCTGACTAGCGGGGAGTACAATGAGCAGTTCTTC,CASSLTSGEYNEQFF
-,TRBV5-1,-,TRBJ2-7,TGCGCCAGCAGCTTGGGACTGGCTTGGGACGAGCAGTACTTC,CASSLGLAWDEQYF
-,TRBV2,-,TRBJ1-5,TGTGCCAGCGGGGAGGACTCTATCAATCAGCCCCAGCATTTT,CASGEDSINQPQHF
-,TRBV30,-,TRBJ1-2,TGTGCCTGGAGGTCAGCAGGGATCTATGGCTACACCTTC,CAWRSAGIYGYTF
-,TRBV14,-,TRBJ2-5,TGTGCCAGCAGCCAAGTACTAGCTCCCTTACAGACCCAGTACTTC,CASSQVLAPLQTQYF
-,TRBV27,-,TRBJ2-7,TGTGCCAGCAGTTCTATCGACAGCTCCTACGAGCAGTACTTC,CASSSIDSSYEQYF
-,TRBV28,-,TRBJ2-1,TGTGCCAGCAGTTTAATCGGATGGCGGGGCAATGAGCAGTTCTTC,CASSLIGWRGNEQFF
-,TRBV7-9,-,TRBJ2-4,TGTGCCAGCAGCTTAGAAGTCCGAGAAAACATTCAGTACTTC,CASSLEVRENIQYF